Presented here are 28 T cell receptor beta chains from one specimen sequenced in a study of shared clonotypes between healthy human individuals. Repertoires were generated with immunoSEQ multiplex PCR, while TCRdb's copy carries only in-frame clones and drops some. The sample consists of about 2.5 million clones, 85% to 95% of them appearing once. Source material: naive CD4+ T cells from PBMCs. Subset: CD45RA+ positively selected. The receptors were sampled from a young man in good health. Some clones in this sample may be carry-over from other donors' samples.

The chain is built from TRBV7-6 and TRBJ2-7; 7 nucleotides agree with TRBD2. Germline V gene data show CDR1 as SGHVS and CDR2 as FNYEAQ. This CDR3 region has 15 residues. V was pared by 0 bases and J by 1 base, with 3 bases of the junction left unmatched. This CDR3 is CASSLAVSGSYEQYF. For the CDR3, the DNA is TGTGCCAGCAGCTTAGCCGTTAGCGGGTCCTACGAGCAGTACTTC.

The chain links TRBV28 to TRBJ1-1, with 9 nucleotides matching TRBD1. Germline V gives CDR1 MDHEN, CDR2 SYDVKM. This CDR3 is 14 amino acids long. Trimming removed 5 bases from V and 6 bases from J; junction bases left unmatched: 7. The CDR3 coding sequence is TGTGCCAGCAGTCCAGGACAGGGGCGGTCTGAAGCTTTCTTT. Amino acid sequence: CASSPGQGRSEAFF.

V is TRBV18 and J is TRBJ2-7; 8 bases are a match to TRBD1. The CDR3 is 14 residues long. J lost 0 bases, V lost 5 bases, and 3 bases had no gene match. The germline V gene has CDR1 KGHSH and CDR2 LQKENI. The CDR3 DNA sequence: TGTGCCAGCTCAAAGGACAGGGACTCCTACGAGCAGTACTTC. Protein: CASSKDRDSYEQYF. The full variable domain, completed using reference TRBV18 and TRBJ2-7, is NAGVMQNPRHLVRRRGQEARLRCSPMKGHSHVYWYRQLPEEGLKFMVYLQKENIIDESGMPKERFSAEFPKEGPSILRIQQVVRGDSAAYFCASSKDRDSYEQYFGPGTRLTVT.

The CDR3 spells CASSRRTSGTNYEQYF. The CDR3 coding sequence is TGTGCCAGCAGCCGCAGGACTAGCGGGACCAACTACGAGCAGTACTTC. The rearrangement joins TRBV14 to TRBJ2-7, with 12 nucleotides matching TRBD2. Germline V gene lookup returns CDR1 SGHDN and CDR2 FVKESK. The CDR3 has 16 residues. Losses at the gene ends were 4 bases for V and 3 bases for J; bases not matched to a gene: 7.

V and J are TRBV7-2 and TRBJ2-3, with D possibly being TRBD2 (5 bases). The CDR3 totals 14 residues. Germline lookup yields CDR1 SGHTA and CDR2 FQGNSA. V gave up 3 bases and J gave up 6 bases, with 13 bases separating them. The CDR3 nucleotides read TGTGCCAGCAGCTTTAAAGCGGATGGGGATACGCAGTATTTT. Translated, it gives CASSFKADGDTQYF.

The chain combines TRBV5-6 with TRBJ1-2, with 9 bases identical to TRBD1. V trimming: 3 bases; J trimming: 4 bases; junction bases outside the gene matches: 1. Per germline, CDR1 SGHDT and CDR2 YYEEEE. The CDR3 runs 13 residues. DNA of the CDR3: TGTGCCAGCAGCTCGGACAGGGGCTATGGCTACACCTTC. Translation: CASSSDRGYGYTF.

The J gene is TRBJ1-3, the V gene TRBV19; perhaps TRBD1 as D (5 bases). The germline CDR1 and CDR2 sequences are LNHDA and SQIVND (reference sequence). The CDR3 runs 15 residues. V lost 4 bases and J lost 3, with 13 bases in between. The CDR3 region is CASSTLQGDGNTIYF. The DNA for the CDR3 is TGTGCCAGTAGTACCCTTCAGGGTGATGGAAACACCATATATTTT.

The chain joins TRBV6-1 to TRBJ1-2; 12 positions match TRBD1. Trimming removed 2 bases from V and 5 bases from J; junction bases left unmatched: 3. CDR1 and CDR2 (germline): MNHNS, SASEGT. The CDR3 covers 15 residues. The CDR3 reads CASSEPGQGAYGYTF. In DNA, the CDR3 is TGTGCCAGCAGTGAACCGGGACAGGGGGCATATGGCTACACCTTC.

In regard to this clone: A much larger clone differs by one base, so this may be a read error. The V gene is TRBV5-1, the J gene TRBJ2-5, with unresolved D. Trimming took off 2 bases at V and 5 bases at J, with 4 bases between the two ends. Germline V gene sequence: CDR1 SGHRS, CDR2 YFSETQ. CDR3 length: 11 amino acids. CDR3 protein: CASSFHETQYF. The CDR3 DNA follows: TGCGCCAGCAGCTTCCACGAGACCCAGTACTTC.

V usage is TRBV7-3 and J usage is TRBJ1-2; 9 bases align to TRBD1. With V trimmed by 4 bases and J by 8 bases, 5 bases remained unmatched. The CDR3 length is 13 residues. Germline V gives CDR1 SGHTA, CDR2 FQGTGA. CDR3 DNA: TGTGCCAGCAGCTCTGGACAGGGGTGGGGCTACACCTTC. Its protein is CASSSGQGWGYTF.

This chain connects TRBV2 to TRBJ2-1; D not certain. CDR3 length equals 11 residues. Trimming removed 4 bases from V and 12 bases from J, with 10 bases in between. CDR1 and CDR2 (germline): SNHLY, FYNNEI. CDR3 amino acids: CASSGSIGQFF. Written as DNA, the CDR3 is TGTGCCAGCAGTGGCTCCATAGGGCAGTTCTTC.

V gene TRBV6-1 combines with J gene TRBJ2-3; 8 nucleotides line up with TRBD1. The CDR3 has 13 residues. Germline values: CDR1 MNHNS, CDR2 SASEGT. Trimming at V came to 6 bases and at J to 2 bases, leaving 1 base not matched to a gene. The CDR3 bases are TGTGCCAGCAGGGACAGGGTCACAGATACGCAGTATTTT. It is translated as CASRDRVTDTQYF.

This clone was detected only once. The V gene is TRBV4-3, the J gene TRBJ2-3; perhaps TRBD1 as D (5 bases). This CDR3 region has 15 residues. Trimming stripped 2 bases from V and 6 bases from J, with 15 bases between. Germline lookup yields CDR1 LGHNA and CDR2 YSLEER. This CDR3 reads CASSQISNGADTQYF. As DNA, the CDR3 is TGCGCCAGCAGCCAAATCTCGAATGGGGCCGATACGCAGTATTTT.

The chain joins TRBV28 to TRBJ2-3; 8 nucleotides line up with TRBD2. The CDR3 sequence is 18 residues long. J gave up 1 base and V 7 bases, and 16 bases lay outside the gene matches. Germline CDR1 MDHEN, CDR2 SYDVKM. The chain's CDR3 is CASIPSPGTSGRTDTQYF. In DNA, the CDR3 is TGTGCCAGCATTCCCTCCCCCGGAACTAGCGGACGCACAGATACGCAGTATTTT.

This clone appeared a single time. The chain carries TRBV19 and TRBJ1-1; D uncertain. Looked up from germline, CDR1 is LNHDA and CDR2 is SQIVND (reference sequence). Trimming removed 4 bases at V and 4 bases at J, with 13 bases between. CDR3 length: 14 residues. The DNA for the CDR3 is TGTGCCAGTAGTAACCCCGGGCGGGGCACTGAAGCTTTCTTT. Protein sequence: CASSNPGRGTEAFF.

The rearrangement uses TRBV6-5 and TRBJ1-2; no clear D gene. CDR3 size: 13 residues. Germline V gene data show CDR1 as MNHEY and CDR2 as SVGAGI. V was clipped by 7 bases and J by 4 bases, with 13 bases between them. The CDR3 DNA is TGTGCCAGCAATAACATCAGTGGCTATGGCTACACCTTC. The encoded protein is CASNNISGYGYTF.

The chain recombines TRBV10-2 with TRBJ2-3; 7 bases map to TRBD2. CDR3 length equals 17 residues. The germline gives CDR1 WSHSY, CDR2 SAAADI. Trimming cost V 2 bases and J 4 bases; bases outside gene matches: 12. The CDR3 DNA reads TGCGCCAGCAGTGAGCGGGCTAGCGGAGACCCCCCAGATACGCAGTATTTT. This sequence encodes CASSERASGDPPDTQYF.

Concerning this clone itself: Additional DNA sequences in this sample encode the identical CDR3. The rearrangement uses TRBV28 and TRBJ1-1; possible D gene TRBD1, 6 bases. CDR1 and CDR2 (germline): MDHEN, SYDVKM. Between the trimmed V and J ends, which lost 2 bases and 0 bases, there was a span of 7 bases. This CDR3 spans 14 amino acids. Written as DNA, the CDR3 is TGTGCCAGCAGTTTAACAGGGATGAACACTGAAGCTTTCTTT. Translated: CASSLTGMNTEAFF.

The chain joins TRBV7-8 to TRBJ1-1, with TRBD1 matching 8 bases. Germline V gives CDR1 SGHVS, CDR2 FQNEAQ. The CDR3 has 16 amino acids. J gave up 1 base and V 6 bases, and 10 bases lay outside the gene matches. CDR3 protein: CASRPPGQVKNTEAFF. For the CDR3, the DNA is TGTGCCAGCAGACCTCCGGGACAGGTGAAGAACACTGAAGCTTTCTTT.

The chain links TRBV29-1 to TRBJ2-4; D may be TRBD2 (5 bases). V dropped 6 bases and J dropped 3 bases, with 9 bases sitting between them. This CDR3 is built from 12 residues. Per the germline V gene, CDR1 is SQVTM and CDR2 is ANQGSEA. CDR3 sequence: CSVGNSKNIQYF. In DNA, the CDR3 is TGCAGCGTCGGGAACAGCAAAAACATTCAGTACTTC.

The V call is TRBV5-1, the J call TRBJ2-1; D may be TRBD1 or TRBD2 (5 bases each). The V gene lost 3 bases and the J gene lost 5 bases, with 12 bases spanning the gap. The CDR3 extends over 14 amino acids. The germline V gene has CDR1 SGHRS and CDR2 YFSETQ. CDR3 DNA: TGCGCCAGCAGCTGGGACCAAACCGACAATGAGCAGTTCTTC. Protein: CASSWDQTDNEQFF.

The chain couples TRBV9 to TRBJ2-3; D gene unclear. This CDR3 has 14 amino acids. Trimming removed 0 bases from V and 6 bases from J, with 11 bases in between. Germline values: CDR1 SGDLS, CDR2 YYNGEE. The chain's CDR3 is CASSVVFASDTQYF. The CDR3 coding sequence is TGTGCCAGCAGCGTAGTTTTTGCATCGGATACGCAGTATTTT.

The genes are TRBV29-1 and TRBJ1-5; the D is unclear. The CDR3 consists of 13 residues. CDR1 is SQVTM, CDR2 ANQGSEA, per germline. Between the trimmed V and J ends, which lost 7 bases and 5 bases, there was a span of 15 bases. The CDR3 DNA reads as TGCAGCGCACAGCCTGGCAACGATCAGCCCCAGCATTTT. This sequence encodes CSAQPGNDQPQHF.

CDR3 region: CASSFSGRAGTYEQYF. The CDR3 DNA sequence: TGTGCCAGCAGTTTCAGCGGGAGGGCCGGGACCTACGAGCAGTACTTC. The gene calls are TRBV11-2 and TRBJ2-7; TRBD2 matches 10 bases. After removal of 6 bases from V and 2 bases from J, the junction contained 10 bases not matched to a gene. The CDR3 covers 16 residues. In germline, CDR1 is SGHAT, CDR2 FQNNGV. Looking up the rest from reference TRBV11-2 and TRBJ2-7 gives the full variable domain: EAGVAQSPRYKIIEKRQSVAFWCNPISGHATLYWYQQILGQGPKLLIQFQNNGVVDDSQLPKDRFSAERLKGVDSTLKIQPAKLEDSAVYLCASSFSGRAGTYEQYFGPGTRLTVT.

In this sample, this clone turned up once. The rearrangement links TRBV7-9 to TRBJ2-3, with 8 positions matching TRBD2. CDR3 size: 16 residues. Germline-derived CDR1 and CDR2 are SEHNR and FQNEAQ (reference sequence). V was clipped by 3 bases and J by 3 bases; unmatched bases: 8. CDR3 protein: CASSFVSGSKTDTQYF. The CDR3 bases are TGTGCCAGCAGCTTCGTCAGCGGGAGTAAAACAGATACGCAGTATTTT.

In this sample, this clone turned up once. The genes are TRBV5-4 and TRBJ2-1; D not certain. The CDR3 totals 14 residues. The V end was cut by 4 bases, the J end by 0 bases, with 8 bases between. CDR1 SGHNT and CDR2 YYREEE come from the germline V gene (reference sequence). CDR3 bases: TGTGCCAGCAGCGCCCCCGGCTCCTACAATGAGCAGTTCTTC. This sequence encodes CASSAPGSYNEQFF.

The rearrangement joins TRBV5-1 to TRBJ1-4; 8 positions match TRBD1. From germline, CDR1 is SGHRS and CDR2 YFSETQ. The junction had 11 bases not matched to a gene; V was cut back by 4 bases and J by 12 bases. CDR3 length equals 14 residues. This CDR3 is CASSPDRVMKELFF. The CDR3 DNA follows: TGCGCCAGCAGCCCGGACAGGGTAATGAAAGAACTGTTTTTT.

This clone appeared a single time. The chain uses TRBV6-1 and TRBJ1-4; no definite D call. Germline values: CDR1 MNHNS, CDR2 SASEGT. Trimming removed 1 base from V and 3 bases from J, with 9 bases in between. The CDR3 length is 15 residues. The CDR3 nucleotides are TGTGCCAGCAGTGAAGTAAGGGTTGCTAATGAAAAACTGTTTTTT. This gives the protein CASSEVRVANEKLFF.